These T cell receptor beta chains were read from a single sample in a study of blood T cell repertoires in COVID-19. Clones were sequenced by immunoSEQ multiplex PCR, and TCRdb holds only the in-frame ones, with some missing. The sample holds 110,000 to 150,000 clones, under 80% seen once. Sequenced: peripheral blood. The receptors were gathered from a man older than 75 with acute or convalescent COVID-19. The CDR3 runs from the conserved cysteine through the conserved F or W. D genes are given only for firm matches. Clone size is stated in some rows and not others, as once, few, many or a class when expanded.

D gene	J gene	V gene	clone size	CDR3 protein	CDR3 DNA
NA	TRBJ2-3	TRBV6-1	NA	CASSELTGQSTDTQYF	TGTGCCAGCAGTGAATTAACAGGGCAGAGCACAGATACGCAGTATTTT
NA	TRBJ2-5	TRBV5-1	NA	CASSLARPSLQETQYF	TGCGCCAGCAGCTTGGCCCGGCCTAGCCTACAAGAGACCCAGTACTTC
TRBD2	TRBJ2-1	TRBV4-2	NA	CASSQEWRGGYNEQFF	TGTGCCAGCAGCCAAGAATGGCGGGGGGGCTACAATGAGCAGTTCTTC
TRBD2	TRBJ2-1	TRBV7-3	NA	CASSLTGGGYNEQFF	TGTGCCAGCAGCTTAACGGGCGGGGGTTACAATGAGCAGTTCTTC
NA	TRBJ2-4	TRBV24-1	NA	CATSDRGLGIQYF	TGTGCCACCAGTGACCGAGGACTGGGCATTCAGTACTTC
TRBD2	TRBJ2-7	TRBV6-5	NA	CASRQRGGTYEQYF	TGTGCCAGCAGGCAGCGGGGTGGGACCTACGAGCAGTACTTC
TRBD1	TRBJ2-7	TRBV27	NA	CASSLRTGEEQYF	TGTGCCAGCAGTTTACGGACAGGGGAAGAGCAGTACTTC
NA	TRBJ1-3	TRBV11-2	NA	CASSHRAVRGNTIYF	TGTGCCAGCAGCCACCGCGCGGTTCGTGGAAACACCATATATTTT
TRBD2	TRBJ2-5	TRBV2	NA	CASLGGGEETQYF	TGTGCCAGTCTCGGGGGAGGGGAAGAGACCCAGTACTTC
TRBD1	TRBJ2-2	TRBV2	once	CASRARGTGGDTGELFF	TGTGCCAGCAGAGCTCGGGGGACAGGGGGCGACACCGGGGAGCTGTTTTTT
TRBD1	TRBJ1-1	TRBV28	NA	CASSSSTGGPNTEAFF	TGTGCCAGCAGTTCATCAACAGGGGGGCCGAACACTGAAGCTTTCTTT
NA	TRBJ1-1	TRBV28	NA	CASSLMGGWSRTEAFF	TGTGCCAGCAGTTTAATGGGGGGATGGTCTCGCACTGAAGCTTTCTTT
TRBD1	TRBJ1-3	TRBV6-1	NA	CASSEARDRGIYF	TGTGCCAGCAGTGAAGCTCGGGACAGGGGTATTTATTTT
TRBD2	TRBJ2-1	TRBV29-1	NA	CSVEGTSYNEQFF	TGCAGCGTTGAAGGGACTAGTTACAATGAGCAGTTCTTC
NA	TRBJ1-6	TRBV3-1/TRBV3-2	few	CASSQRGGDNSPLHF	TGTGCCAGCAGCCAAAGGGGGGGGGACAATTCACCCCTCCACTTT
NA	TRBJ1-2	TRBV6-5	NA	CASRSPNYGYTF	TGTGCCAGCCGGAGTCCTAACTATGGCTACACCTTC
TRBD2	TRBJ2-5	TRBV12-5	once	CASGETSGVNQETQYF	TGTGCTAGTGGTGAGACTAGCGGGGTTAACCAAGAGACCCAGTACTTC
TRBD2	TRBJ2-2	TRBV9	NA	CASRVGGGGPGELFF	TGTGCCAGCCGCGTAGGCGGGGGGGGGCCCGGGGAGCTGTTTTTT
NA	TRBJ2-1	TRBV12-5	NA	CASGLGNRGWDEQFF	TGTGCTAGTGGTTTGGGCAACCGCGGGTGGGATGAGCAGTTCTTC
NA	TRBJ1-1	TRBV7-2	few	CASSFGGGYPSEAFF	TGTGCCAGCAGCTTTGGTGGAGGATATCCCTCTGAGGCTTTCTTT
TRBD2	TRBJ2-3	TRBV28	NA	CASSLPGTSGLTDTQYF	TGTGCCAGCAGTTTACCTGGGACTAGCGGCCTCACAGATACGCAGTATTTT
NA	TRBJ2-7	TRBV10-3	few	CAISDGGDKNYEQYF	TGTGCCATCAGTGATGGGGGGGACAAGAACTACGAGCAGTACTTC
NA	TRBJ2-3	TRBV5-4	few	CASSWEDTQYF	TGTGCCAGCAGCTGGGAGGATACGCAGTATTTT
NA	TRBJ1-6	TRBV5-6	NA	CASSPDRLGSPLHF	TGTGCCAGCAGCCCTGACAGGTTGGGTTCACCCCTCCACTTT
NA	TRBJ2-5	TRBV7-3	NA	CASSLNRQETQYF	TGTGCCAGCAGCTTAAACAGACAAGAGACCCAGTACTTC
TRBD1	TRBJ2-2	TRBV11-2	NA	CASSIPWTGRTGELFF	TGTGCCAGCAGCATACCCTGGACAGGGCGAACCGGGGAGCTGTTTTTT
NA	TRBJ2-2	TRBV5-1	NA	CASSSRVGTGELFF	TGCGCCAGCAGCTCCAGGGTTGGCACCGGGGAGCTGTTTTTT
TRBD1	TRBJ2-4	TRBV18	NA	CASSPRDRGDIQYF	TGTGCCAGCTCACCTCGGGACAGGGGGGACATTCAGTACTTC
NA	TRBJ1-4	TRBV30	NA	CAWSTNPGEKLFF	TGTGCCTGGAGTACTAATCCAGGGGAAAAACTGTTTTTT
NA	TRBJ1-4	TRBV28	NA	CASNNGGRVNEKLFF	TGTGCCAGCAATAACGGGGGAAGGGTAAATGAAAAACTGTTTTTT
NA	TRBJ1-2	TRBV5-1	NA	CASSLAPGGVSYGYTF	TGCGCCAGCAGCTTGGCCCCGGGGGGAGTCAGCTATGGCTACACCTTC
TRBD2	TRBJ2-3	TRBV5-1	NA	CASSPLAGGQDTQYF	TGCGCCAGCAGCCCTCTAGCGGGGGGGCAAGATACGCAGTATTTT
TRBD2	TRBJ2-3	TRBV28	NA	CASSFRTSGAEDTQYF	TGTGCCAGCAGTTTTCGGACTAGCGGGGCGGAAGATACGCAGTATTTT
TRBD1	TRBJ2-2	TRBV7-9	NA	CASRLDRGENTGELFF	TGTGCCAGCAGGCTCGACAGGGGCGAAAACACCGGGGAGCTGTTTTTT
NA	TRBJ1-4	TRBV28	few	CASSLTGEKLFF	TGTGCCAGCAGTTTAACAGGCGAAAAACTGTTTTTT
NA	TRBJ2-5	TRBV2	NA	CASSEAAVLQTQYF	TGTGCCAGCAGTGAAGCAGCGGTTTTGCAGACCCAGTACTTC
TRBD1	TRBJ2-1	TRBV18	once	CASSPVQGIGYEQFF	TGTGCCAGCTCACCCGTACAGGGGATTGGGTATGAGCAGTTCTTC